The 16 T cell receptor beta chains reported below all come from one sample, sequenced in a study of monozygotic twins with inflammatory bowel disease. TCRdb reprocessed the 5' RACE reads and keeps a single row for each CDR3 protein, giving no DNA. The sample has fewer than 550,000 distinct CDR3 sequences, and its top ten clones hold around 2.4%. The sample was blood. The origin of the receptors is a human donor with ulcerative colitis or Crohn's disease, or a healthy co-twin of an affected twin (not recorded which).

V and J are TRBV6-5 and TRBJ2-7; TCRdb's D call of TRBD1 is untestable without DNA. The CDR3 sequence is 11 residues long. Per the germline V gene, CDR1 is MNHEY and CDR2 is SVGAGI. The CDR3 here is CASQRGVEQYF.

The chain has TRBV4-3 and TRBJ2-3; TCRdb outputs TRBD2, but without DNA this stays unchecked. Germline CDR1 and CDR2: LGHNA and YSLEER. CDR3 length: 16 amino acids. CDR3 protein: CASSELAGGDTDTQYF.

This chain joins TRBV11-3 and TRBJ2-3; TCRdb outputs TRBD1, but without DNA this stays unchecked. The V gene's germline CDR1 is SGHNT and CDR2 YENEEA. This CDR3 comprises 19 residues. CDR3 in amino acids: CASSPRGVPGTTHPDTQYF.

This chain uses TRBV12-3 or TRBV12-4 with TRBJ2-7; TCRdb names TRBD1, which stays unverified in the absence of DNA. The CDR3 runs to 14 residues. The CDR3 loop reads CASRPTGPSYEQYF.

The V gene is TRBV7-9, the J gene TRBJ2-1; TCRdb's assignment of TRBD2 cannot be checked, as there is no DNA. The CDR3 length is 13 residues. Germline CDR1 and CDR2: SEHNR and FQNEAQ (reference sequence). CDR3 loop: CASSRGTSGDQFF.

The rearrangement joins TRBV23-1 to TRBJ2-1; TCRdb's D call, TRBD2, is unchecked because there is no DNA. TRBV23-1 is given ORF status, its function remaining uncertain. The CDR3 contains 17 residues. This chain's CDR3 is CASSQFSSGRAYNEQFF.

V gene TRBV28 combines with J gene TRBJ2-7; TCRdb's assignment of TRBD2 cannot be checked, as there is no DNA. This CDR3 is built from 13 residues. Germline V gene lookup returns CDR1 MDHEN and CDR2 SYDVKM. CDR3: CASRTGSGYEQYF.

This chain connects TRBV29-1 to TRBJ1-1; lacking DNA, the TRBD1 call made by TCRdb goes unchecked. Germline V gene sequence: CDR1 SQVTM, CDR2 ANQGSEA. The CDR3 extends over 14 amino acids. The CDR3 sequence is CSVGPGQGNTEAFF.

The V call is TRBV10-3, the J call TRBJ2-1; TCRdb lists TRBD2, though no DNA is available to test this call. CDR1 and CDR2 (germline): ENHRY, SYGVKD. The CDR3 spans 14 residues. The CDR3 here is CATTSGGAIDEQFF.

The chain couples TRBV20-1 to TRBJ1-1; TCRdb outputs TRBD1, but without DNA this stays unchecked. This CDR3 has 16 amino acids. Per the germline V gene, CDR1 is DFQATT and CDR2 is SNEGSKA (reference sequence). CDR3 sequence: CSARPTTDSWNTDAFF.

This chain joins TRBV4-3 and TRBJ2-7; the D call of TRBD1 rests on TCRdb alone, since no DNA is present to check it. This CDR3 region has 15 residues. Looked up from germline, CDR1 is LGHNA and CDR2 is YSLEER. The CDR3: CASSPQNPGGYEQYF.

The rearrangement joins TRBV7-2 to TRBJ2-7. Germline assignment: CDR1 SGHTA and CDR2 FQGNSA. There are 14 residues in the CDR3. The CDR3 loop is CASSLAGRPYEQYF.

The J gene is TRBJ2-1, the V gene TRBV5-1; the TRBD2 assignment by TCRdb is unverifiable without DNA. The CDR3 loop spans 16 amino acids. Germline assignment: CDR1 SGHRS and CDR2 YFSETQ. The CDR3 spells CASSLIASGRNNEQFF.

The CDR3 protein is CASSLAGAESLGPQHF. This rearrangement joins TRBV7-2 to TRBJ1-5; absent DNA, TCRdb's TRBD1 call cannot be checked. The germline gives CDR1 SGHTA, CDR2 FQGNSA. CDR3 length: 16 amino acids. Full variable domain (rest looked up from reference TRBV7-2 and TRBJ1-5): GAGVSQSPSNKVTEKGKDVELRCDPISGHTALYWYRQSLGQGLEFLIYFQGNSAPDKSGLPSDRFSAERTGGSVSTLTIQRTQQEDSAVYLCASSLAGAESLGPQHFGDGTRLSIL.

This chain uses TRBV4-3 with TRBJ1-2; TCRdb indicates TRBD1, and absent DNA this call remains unverified. CDR1 is LGHNA and CDR2 is YSLEER in the germline V gene. The CDR3 extends over 14 amino acids. The CDR3 reads CASSQKVGAYGYTF.

The V call is TRBV7-8, the J call TRBJ1-1. This CDR3 has 13 residues. The germline CDR1 and CDR2 sequences are SGHVS and FQNEAQ. The CDR3 protein is CASSGEGFSGAFF.